Below are 24 T cell receptor beta chains sequenced from a single sample in a study of blood T cell repertoires in COVID-19. TCRdb keeps only in-frame clones here, not all; method: immunoSEQ multiplex PCR. The table shows over 600,000 clones, with around 89% occurring only once. Sequencing was done on a sample of peripheral blood. The receptors derive from a woman in her late teens or twenties with acute or convalescent COVID-19.

The rearrangement links TRBV5-6 to TRBJ1-4; 8 nucleotides match TRBD1. From germline, CDR1 is SGHDT and CDR2 YYEEEE. The V segment lost 4 bases and the J segment 7 bases; nucleotides outside the gene matches: 6. The CDR3 loop spans 14 amino acids. The CDR3 nucleotides are TGTGCCAGCAGCCCGCAGGGGGCTGGTGAAAAACTGTTTTTT. Amino acids: CASSPQGAGEKLFF.

The gene calls are TRBV6-1 and TRBJ2-7; tentatively, D is TRBD1 (5 bases). CDR3 length: 15 residues. V lost 1 base to trimming and J lost 6 bases, with 16 bases between them. The germline CDR1 and CDR2 sequences are MNHNS and SASEGT. CDR3 bases: TGTGCCAGCAGTGAAGTCATAGGGGCCTCCGGCGAGCAGTACTTC. It yields the protein CASSEVIGASGEQYF.

V is TRBV4-1 and J is TRBJ1-1; 7 bases map to TRBD1. The CDR3 loop spans 15 amino acids. CDR1 is MGHRA, CDR2 YSYEKL, per germline. After removal of 5 bases from V and 12 bases from J, the junction contained 18 bases not matched to a gene. The CDR3 DNA sequence: TGCGCCAGCAGCTTTCTTAGGGGGCTCGCTTCCCCCTCTTTCTTT. Translating gives CASSFLRGLASPSFF.

The rearrangement joins TRBV7-2 to TRBJ2-3; 7 nucleotides align to TRBD2. Losses at the gene ends were 1 base for V and 0 bases for J; bases not matched to a gene: 10. The CDR3 covers 18 residues. CDR1 is SGHTA, CDR2 FQGNSA, per germline. The CDR3, as DNA: TGTGCCAGCAGCTTAGAACCGCGGGGGTTAACTAGCACAGATACGCAGTATTTT. Its protein is CASSLEPRGLTSTDTQYF. The full variable domain, rest sourced from reference TRBV7-2 and TRBJ2-3, is GAGVSQSPSNKVTEKGKDVELRCDPISGHTALYWYRQSLGQGLEFLIYFQGNSAPDKSGLPSDRFSAERTGGSVSTLTIQRTQQEDSAVYLCASSLEPRGLTSTDTQYFGPGTRLTVL.

This chain connects TRBV4-1 to TRBJ1-2; 7 bases align to TRBD1. Germline V lookup: CDR1 MGHRA, CDR2 YSYEKL. Trimming at V came to 4 bases and at J to 8 bases, leaving 13 bases not matched to a gene. The CDR3 is 15 residues long. CDR3 bases: TGCGCCAGCAGCCTTCAGGAGGACAGGTGGAAAGGCTACACCTTC. This sequence encodes CASSLQEDRWKGYTF.

The V call is TRBV30, the J call TRBJ1-1, with 10 bases identical to TRBD1. Germline trimming cut 0 bases from V and 4 bases from J; bases unmatched to any gene: 8. The CDR3 covers 16 residues. Germline V lookup: CDR1 GTSNPN, CDR2 SVGIG (reference sequence). The CDR3 sequence is CAWSVGQGVLGTEAFF. The CDR3 DNA reads TGTGCCTGGAGTGTTGGACAGGGGGTACTGGGCACTGAAGCTTTCTTT.

This sequence joins TRBV10-3 and TRBJ1-3; D is ambiguous. CDR1 and CDR2 from the germline V gene are ENHRY and SYGVKD. Trimming stripped 10 bases from V and 4 bases from J, with 8 bases between. The CDR3 sequence is 11 residues long. The CDR3 protein is CATGNGNTIYF. CDR3 in DNA: TGTGCCACCGGGAACGGAAACACCATATATTTT.

This chain connects TRBV3-1 (or the pseudogene TRBV3-2) to TRBJ2-4, with 9 bases fitting TRBD2. Trimming took 6 bases from V and 1 from J; bases not matched to a gene: 4. CDR3 length: 15 residues. Germline assignment: CDR1 LGHDT and CDR2 YNNKEL (reference sequence). The CDR3 sequence is CASRSSGGAKNIQYF. The CDR3 DNA sequence: TGTGCCAGCAGAAGTAGCGGGGGTGCCAAAAACATTCAGTACTTC.

This chain connects TRBV7-9 to TRBJ1-5, with D unresolved. The germline CDR1 and CDR2 sequences are SEHNR and FQNEAQ (reference sequence). The CDR3 loop spans 16 amino acids. Deletions cut 2 bases from V and 4 bases from J, with 15 bases between. CDR3 amino acids: CASSLFTVGRNQPQHF. The CDR3 DNA is TGTGCCAGCAGCTTATTTACAGTTGGCAGGAATCAGCCCCAGCATTTT.

The genes are TRBV3-1 (or the pseudogene TRBV3-2) and TRBJ2-7; weak D call: TRBD1 (5 bases). This CDR3 spans 14 amino acids. V shed 0 bases and J shed 4 bases, with 10 bases lying between them. Germline values: CDR1 LGHDT, CDR2 YNNKEL (reference sequence). CDR3 sequence reads: CASSQDLRGYEQYF. CDR3 DNA: TGTGCCAGCAGCCAAGACTTAAGGGGATACGAGCAGTACTTC.

This sequence joins TRBV5-5 and TRBJ1-1; no firm D call. The V end lost 4 bases, the J end lost 2 bases, and 18 bases lay between the germline ends. CDR1 and CDR2 from the germline V gene are SGHKS and YYEKEE (reference sequence). CDR3 length equals 16 residues. In DNA form, the CDR3 reads TGTGCCAGCAGCCGATCTCCGAGGGCTCTAAACACTGAAGCTTTCTTT. It is translated as CASSRSPRALNTEAFF.

V is TRBV29-1 and J is TRBJ1-2; D is unresolved. This CDR3 is built from 12 residues. Germline V gene data show CDR1 as SQVTM and CDR2 as ANQGSEA. The V and J ends lost 4 bases and 0 bases respectively, with 6 bases between them. As DNA, the CDR3 is TGCAGCGTTGCGCTATCTAACTATGGCTACACCTTC. Translation: CSVALSNYGYTF. The entire variable domain, with the rest obtained from reference TRBV29-1 and TRBJ1-2, is as follows: SAVISQKPSRDICQRGTSLTIQCQVDSQVTMMFWYRQQPGQSLTLIATANQGSEATYESGFVIDKFPISRPNLTFSTLTVSNMSPEDSSIYLCSVALSNYGYTFGSGTRLTVV.

The V call is TRBV19, the J call TRBJ1-5, with 7 positions matching TRBD1. CDR1 and CDR2 (germline): LNHDA, SQIVND (reference sequence). CDR3 size: 15 residues. Unmatched junction bases numbered 8, after V lost 2 bases and J lost 7 bases. The CDR3 here is CASSIPRQGRQPQHF. DNA for the CDR3: TGTGCCAGTAGTATACCTCGACAGGGTCGACAGCCCCAGCATTTT.

The chain recombines TRBV29-1 with TRBJ1-1; D is unresolved. Germline CDR1 and CDR2: SQVTM and ANQGSEA. Deletions cut 5 bases from V and 8 bases from J, with 9 bases between. The CDR3 sequence is 10 residues long. The CDR3 protein is CSVSRFEAFF. CDR3 DNA: TGCAGCGTTTCCAGGTTCGAAGCTTTCTTT.

This chain links TRBV5-1 with TRBJ1-3, with 9 bases lining up with TRBD1. V shed 2 bases, J shed 3 bases, and the junction held 6 bases outside the gene matches. Germline loops: CDR1 SGHRS, CDR2 YFSETQ. The CDR3 is made up of 16 amino acids. DNA for the CDR3: TGCGCCAGCAGCTTTCACAGGGGGCGATATGGAAACACCATATATTTT. This codes for CASSFHRGRYGNTIYF.

J is TRBJ1-6 and V is TRBV2; a possible D gene is TRBD1 (6 bases). V lost 7 bases and J 5 bases, leaving 15 bases between the germline ends. This CDR3 region has 15 residues. From germline, CDR1 is SNHLY and CDR2 FYNNEI. In DNA form, the CDR3 reads TGTGCCAGCACCCATCGACAGGCCGATAATTCACCCCTCCACTTT. This gives the protein CASTHRQADNSPLHF.

This clone has just a few counts. The J gene is TRBJ2-2, the V gene TRBV7-9; D is undetermined. Trimming removed 1 base from V and 7 bases from J, with 4 bases in between. Germline CDR1 SEHNR, CDR2 FQNEAQ (reference sequence). This CDR3 region has 12 residues. This chain's CDR3 is CASSLESGELFF. For the CDR3, the DNA is TGTGCCAGCAGCTTAGAGAGCGGGGAGCTGTTTTTT.

The chain uses TRBV2 and TRBJ2-7, with 14 bases aligning to TRBD2. The CDR3 length is 14 residues. J gave up 3 bases and V 8 bases, and 3 bases lay outside the gene matches. The germline gives CDR1 SNHLY, CDR2 FYNNEI. CDR3 amino acids: CASAGTSGGYEQYF. The DNA for the CDR3 is TGTGCCAGCGCCGGGACTAGCGGGGGCTACGAGCAGTACTTC.

This chain joins TRBV14 and TRBJ2-7; perhaps TRBD2 as D (6 bases). The ends were cut back, 1 base at V and 2 bases at J, with 12 bases in the middle. The CDR3 extends over 15 amino acids. CDR1 is SGHDN and CDR2 is FVKESK in the germline V gene. CDR3 loop: CASSQVSGGTYEQYF. The CDR3 DNA is TGTGCCAGCAGCCAAGTCTCCGGGGGAACCTACGAGCAGTACTTC.

The chain recombines TRBV7-2 with TRBJ1-6; 7 nucleotides agree with TRBD1. The CDR3 has 16 residues. Germline values: CDR1 SGHTA, CDR2 FQGNSA. The junction had 10 bases not matched to a gene; V was cut back by 5 bases and J by 6 bases. CDR3 sequence (DNA): TGTGCCAGCAGCGACAAGTTCGGGACAGTTAATTCACCCCTCCACTTT. The encoded protein is CASSDKFGTVNSPLHF.

The chain couples TRBV29-1 to TRBJ2-1, with D perhaps matching TRBD2 (5 bases). V lost 3 bases and J lost 1, with 13 bases in between. CDR1 is SQVTM and CDR2 is ANQGSEA in the germline V gene. There are 15 residues in the CDR3. CDR3 in DNA: TGCAGCGTTGATGCCCGAACGGGGTCCTACAATGAGCAGTTCTTC. Encoded protein: CSVDARTGSYNEQFF.

The sample holds one count of this clone. The chain combines TRBV7-2 with TRBJ2-7, with a weak D call TRBD2 (6 bases). This CDR3 is built from 14 residues. Between the trimmed V and J ends, which lost 5 bases and 4 bases, there was a span of 15 bases. CDR1 is SGHTA and CDR2 is FQGNSA in the germline V gene. CDR3 sequence: CASSPGGLRYEQYF. The DNA for the CDR3 is TGTGCCAGCAGCCCTGGAGGGCTGCGGTACGAGCAGTACTTC.

The rearrangement links TRBV9 to TRBJ1-2; D is ambiguous. V was shortened by 0 bases and J by 2 bases, with 11 bases between the two germline ends. Germline assignment: CDR1 SGDLS and CDR2 YYNGEE. This CDR3 comprises 15 residues. The CDR3 DNA reads TGTGCCAGCAGCGTAGATTCCTCGTCGAACTATGGCTACACCTTC. It codes for CASSVDSSSNYGYTF.

V and J are TRBV5-1 and TRBJ1-2, with D possibly being TRBD1 (6 bases). This CDR3 has 14 residues. Germline-derived CDR1 and CDR2 are SGHRS and YFSETQ. The V end was cut by 0 bases, the J end by 4 bases, with 10 bases between. CDR3 in amino acids: CASSLDRAGYGYTF. CDR3 sequence (DNA): TGCGCCAGCAGCTTGGACAGGGCGGGCTATGGCTACACCTTC.